This T cell receptor beta chain was sequenced in a study of T cell responses to AZD1222 COVID-19 vaccine. Study conclusions and caveats: Sampling captured repertoires only after the peak T cell response.

Note on this clone: The antigen is not known.

Data came from immunoSEQ multiplex PCR; TCRdb stores just in-frame clones and leaves some out. The sample shows over 45,000 clones, approximately 86% of them seen only once. Germline trimming cut 3 bases from V and 4 bases from J; bases unmatched to any gene: 9. Germline V lookup: CDR1 SQVTM, CDR2 ANQGSEA. CDR3 length equals 14 residues. The J gene is TRBJ2-7, the V gene TRBV29-1; 7 positions match TRBD1. Sequences were derived from peripheral blood, sampled on day 0 of AZD1222 vaccination. The TCR comes from an adult in good health. The CDR3 DNA reads TGCAGCGTTGAGGCGACAGGGTTTCCTTACGAGCAGTACTTC. Protein sequence: CSVEATGFPYEQYF.